The TCR beta chain under discussion was sequenced for a study of blood T cell repertoires in COVID-19. Overall study: T cells, B-cell-depleted T cells, or PBMCs supplied cDNA or gDNA.

Original methodology: For nucleated cells, counts were estimated from reference gene primer amplification. The protocol was immunoSEQ multiplex PCR, while the TCRdb copy is restricted to in-frame clones and leaves out a portion. For V, J and clone size, that table is used; D and trimming come from the DNA. This sample has around 200,000 clones, with approximately 90% found just once. Germline CDR1 is SQVTM and CDR2 is ANQGSEA. V trimming: 5 bases; J trimming: 5 bases; junction bases outside the gene matches: 13. This CDR3 has 15 residues. In its sample, this clone was seen a few times. This receptor was taken from a man in his fifties or sixties with acute or convalescent COVID-19. Sequencing was done on a sample of peripheral blood. V usage is TRBV29-1 and J usage is TRBJ1-2; 8 bases align to TRBD1. The CDR3 spells CSVWGGAGQGYGYTF. Here the CDR3 DNA reads TGCAGCGTTTGGGGGGGCGCCGGACAGGGTTATGGCTACACCTTC. Supplemented by reference TRBV29-1 and TRBJ1-2, the full variable domain reads SAVISQKPSRDICQRGTSLTIQCQVDSQVTMMFWYRQQPGQSLTLIATANQGSEATYESGFVIDKFPISRPNLTFSTLTVSNMSPEDSSIYLCSVWGGAGQGYGYTFGSGTRLTVV.